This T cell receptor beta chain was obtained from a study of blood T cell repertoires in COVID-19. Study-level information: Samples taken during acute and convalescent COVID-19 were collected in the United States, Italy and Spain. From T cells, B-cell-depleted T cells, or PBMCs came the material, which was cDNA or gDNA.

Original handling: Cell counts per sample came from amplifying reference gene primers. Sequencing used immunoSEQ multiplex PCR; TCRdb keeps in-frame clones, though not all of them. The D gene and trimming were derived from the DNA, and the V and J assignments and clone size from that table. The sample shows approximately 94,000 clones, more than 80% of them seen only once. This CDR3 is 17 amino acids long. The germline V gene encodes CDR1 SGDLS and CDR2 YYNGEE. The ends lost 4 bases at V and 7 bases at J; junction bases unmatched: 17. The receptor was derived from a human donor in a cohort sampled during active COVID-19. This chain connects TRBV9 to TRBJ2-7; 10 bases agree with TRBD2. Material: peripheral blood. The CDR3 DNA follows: TGTGCCAGCAGCCCATGGGCTAGCGGGGGCTATGGGATAGAGCAGTACTTC. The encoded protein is CASSPWASGGYGIEQYF.